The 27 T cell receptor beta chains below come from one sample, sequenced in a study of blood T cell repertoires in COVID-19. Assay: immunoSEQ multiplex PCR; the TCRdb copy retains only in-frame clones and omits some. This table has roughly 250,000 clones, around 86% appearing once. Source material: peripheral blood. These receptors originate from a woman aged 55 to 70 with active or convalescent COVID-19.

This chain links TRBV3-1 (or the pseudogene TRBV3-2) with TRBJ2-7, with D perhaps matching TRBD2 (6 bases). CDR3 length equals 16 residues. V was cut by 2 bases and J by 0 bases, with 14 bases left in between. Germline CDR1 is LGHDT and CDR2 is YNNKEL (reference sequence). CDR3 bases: TGTGCCAGCAGCCAAAACCTCCTAGCGCTCTCCTACGAGCAGTACTTC. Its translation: CASSQNLLALSYEQYF.

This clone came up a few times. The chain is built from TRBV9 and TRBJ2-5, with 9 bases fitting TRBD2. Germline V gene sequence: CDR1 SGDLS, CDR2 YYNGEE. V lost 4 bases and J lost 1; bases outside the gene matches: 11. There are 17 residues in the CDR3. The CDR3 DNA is TGTGCCAGCAGCCCGGTGGGGTCTAGCGGGGCCCAAGAGACCCAGTACTTC. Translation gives CASSPVGSSGAQETQYF. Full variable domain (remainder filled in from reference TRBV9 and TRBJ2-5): DSGVTQTPKHLITATGQRVTLRCSPRSGDLSVYWYQQSLDQGLQFLIQYYNGEERAKGNILERFSAQQFPDLHSELNLSSLELGDSALYFCASSPVGSSGAQETQYFGPGTRLLVL.

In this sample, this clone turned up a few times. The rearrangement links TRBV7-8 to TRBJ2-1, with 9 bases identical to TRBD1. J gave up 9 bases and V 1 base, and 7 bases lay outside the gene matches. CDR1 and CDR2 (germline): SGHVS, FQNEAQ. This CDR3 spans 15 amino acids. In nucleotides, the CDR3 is TGTGCCAGCAGCTTAGGAAGGACAGGGGTAAGTGAGCAGTTCTTC. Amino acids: CASSLGRTGVSEQFF. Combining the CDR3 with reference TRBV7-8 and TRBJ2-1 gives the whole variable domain GAGVSQSPRYKVAKRGQDVALRCDPISGHVSLFWYQQALGQGPEFLTYFQNEAQLDKSGLPSDRFFAERPEGSVSTLKIQRTQQEDSAVYLCASSLGRTGVSEQFFGPGTRLTVL.

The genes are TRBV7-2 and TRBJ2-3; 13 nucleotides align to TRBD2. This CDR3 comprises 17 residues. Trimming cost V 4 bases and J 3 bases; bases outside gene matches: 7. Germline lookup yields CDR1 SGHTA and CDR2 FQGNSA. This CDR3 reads CASSSGLAGVGTDTQYF. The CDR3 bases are TGTGCCAGCAGCTCAGGACTAGCGGGGGTGGGTACAGATACGCAGTATTTT. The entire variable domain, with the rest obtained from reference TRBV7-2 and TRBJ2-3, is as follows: GAGVSQSPSNKVTEKGKDVELRCDPISGHTALYWYRQSLGQGLEFLIYFQGNSAPDKSGLPSDRFSAERTGGSVSTLTIQRTQQEDSAVYLCASSSGLAGVGTDTQYFGPGTRLTVL.

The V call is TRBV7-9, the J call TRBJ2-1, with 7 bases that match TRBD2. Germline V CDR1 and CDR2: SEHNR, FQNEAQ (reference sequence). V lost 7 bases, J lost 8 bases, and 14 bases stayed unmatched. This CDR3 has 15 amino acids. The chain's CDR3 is CASTPGGGGRDEQFF. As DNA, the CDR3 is TGTGCCAGCACCCCGGGTGGGGGGGGTAGAGATGAGCAGTTCTTC.

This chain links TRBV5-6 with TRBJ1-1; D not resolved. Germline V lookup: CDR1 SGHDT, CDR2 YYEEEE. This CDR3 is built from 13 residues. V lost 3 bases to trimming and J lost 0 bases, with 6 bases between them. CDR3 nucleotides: TGTGCCAGCAGCTCCCTGTTGAACACTGAAGCTTTCTTT. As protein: CASSSLLNTEAFF. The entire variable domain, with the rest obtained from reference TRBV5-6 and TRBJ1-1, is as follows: DAGVTQSPTHLIKTRGQQVTLRCSPKSGHDTVSWYQQALGQGPQFIFQYYEEEERQRGNFPDRFSGHQFPNYSSELNVNALLLGDSALYLCASSSLLNTEAFFGQGTRLTVV.

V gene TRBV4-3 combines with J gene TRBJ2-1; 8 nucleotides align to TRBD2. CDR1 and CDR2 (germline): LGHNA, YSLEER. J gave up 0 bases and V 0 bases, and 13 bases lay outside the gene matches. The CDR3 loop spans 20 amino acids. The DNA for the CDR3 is TGCGCCAGCAGCCAAGAGTACATAAGCGGGGGTTACAGCTCCTACAATGAGCAGTTCTTC. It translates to CASSQEYISGGYSSYNEQFF.

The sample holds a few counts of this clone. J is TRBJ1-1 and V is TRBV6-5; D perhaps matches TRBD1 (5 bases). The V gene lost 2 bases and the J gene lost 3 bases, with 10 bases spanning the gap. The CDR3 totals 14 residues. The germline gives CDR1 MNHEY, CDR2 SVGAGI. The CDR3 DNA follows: TGTGCCAGCAGTTACACCGGAGGGGACACTGAAGCTTTCTTT. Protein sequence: CASSYTGGDTEAFF.

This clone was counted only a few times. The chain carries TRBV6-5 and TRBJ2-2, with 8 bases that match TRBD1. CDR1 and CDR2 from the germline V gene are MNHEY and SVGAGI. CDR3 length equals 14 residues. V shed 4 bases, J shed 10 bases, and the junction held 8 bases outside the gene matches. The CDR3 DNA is TGTGCCAGCAGTTTTCGACAGGGGCAAGTGGAGCTGTTTTTT. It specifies CASSFRQGQVELFF.

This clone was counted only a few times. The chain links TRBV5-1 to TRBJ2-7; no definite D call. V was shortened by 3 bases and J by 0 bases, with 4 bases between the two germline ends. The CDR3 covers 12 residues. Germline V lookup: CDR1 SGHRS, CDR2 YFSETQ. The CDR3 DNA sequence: TGCGCCAGCAGCTCCAACTCCTACGAGCAGTACTTC. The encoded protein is CASSSNSYEQYF.

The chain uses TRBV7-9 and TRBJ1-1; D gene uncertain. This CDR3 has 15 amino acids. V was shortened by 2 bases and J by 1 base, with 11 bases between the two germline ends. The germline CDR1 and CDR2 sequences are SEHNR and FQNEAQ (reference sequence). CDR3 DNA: TGTGCCAGCAGCTTATTAAAGGGAGCGAACACTGAAGCTTTCTTT. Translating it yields CASSLLKGANTEAFF.

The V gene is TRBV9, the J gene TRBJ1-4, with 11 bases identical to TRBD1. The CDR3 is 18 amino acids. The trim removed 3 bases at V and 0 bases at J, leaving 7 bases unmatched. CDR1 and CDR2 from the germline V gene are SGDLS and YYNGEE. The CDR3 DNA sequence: TGTGCCAGCAGCGCGAGGCCGGGACAGGGGGCAACTAATGAAAAACTGTTTTTT. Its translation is CASSARPGQGATNEKLFF.

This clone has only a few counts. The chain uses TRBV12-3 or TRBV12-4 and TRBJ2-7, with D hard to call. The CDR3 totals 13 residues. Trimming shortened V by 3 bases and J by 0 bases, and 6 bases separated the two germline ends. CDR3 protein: CASSLGSSYEQYF. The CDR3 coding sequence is TGTGCCAGCAGTTTGGGCAGCTCCTACGAGCAGTACTTC.

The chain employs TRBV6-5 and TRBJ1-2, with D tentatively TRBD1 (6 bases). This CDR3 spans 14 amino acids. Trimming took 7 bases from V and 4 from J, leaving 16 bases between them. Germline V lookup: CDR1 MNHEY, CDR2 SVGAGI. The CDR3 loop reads CASTPTGGGYGYTF. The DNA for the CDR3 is TGTGCCAGCACCCCCACGGGAGGGGGCTATGGCTACACCTTC.

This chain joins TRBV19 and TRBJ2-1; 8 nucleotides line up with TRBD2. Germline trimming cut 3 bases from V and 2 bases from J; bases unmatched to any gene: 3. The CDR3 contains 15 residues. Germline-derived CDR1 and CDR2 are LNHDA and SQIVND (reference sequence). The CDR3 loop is CASSMGAGAYNEQFF. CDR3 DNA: TGTGCCAGTAGTATGGGAGCGGGGGCCTACAATGAGCAGTTCTTC.

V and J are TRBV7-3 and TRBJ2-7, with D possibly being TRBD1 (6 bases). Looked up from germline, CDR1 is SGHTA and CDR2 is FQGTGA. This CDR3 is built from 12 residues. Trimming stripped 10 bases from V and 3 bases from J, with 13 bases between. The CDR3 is CANPDSNYEQYF. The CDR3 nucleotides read TGTGCCAACCCGGACAGTAACTACGAGCAGTACTTC.

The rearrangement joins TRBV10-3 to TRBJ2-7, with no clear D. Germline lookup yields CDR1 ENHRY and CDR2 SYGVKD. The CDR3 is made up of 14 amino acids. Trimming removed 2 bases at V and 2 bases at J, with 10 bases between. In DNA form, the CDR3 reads TGTGCCATCAGTGAGCCCCCAAGAGCCTACGAGCAGTACTTC. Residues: CAISEPPRAYEQYF.

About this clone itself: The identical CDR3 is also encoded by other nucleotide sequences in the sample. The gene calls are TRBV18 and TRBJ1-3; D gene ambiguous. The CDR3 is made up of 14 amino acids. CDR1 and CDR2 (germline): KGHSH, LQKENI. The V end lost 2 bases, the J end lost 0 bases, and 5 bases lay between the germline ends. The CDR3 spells CASSPGGSGNTIYF. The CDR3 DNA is TGTGCCAGCTCACCAGGAGGCTCTGGAAACACCATATATTTT.

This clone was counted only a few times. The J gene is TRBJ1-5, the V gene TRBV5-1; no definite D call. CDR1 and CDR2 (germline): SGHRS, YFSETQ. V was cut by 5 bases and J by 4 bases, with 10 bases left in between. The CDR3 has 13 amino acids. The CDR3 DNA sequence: TGCGCCAGCAGTCGGGAAATGAATCAGCCCCAGCATTTT. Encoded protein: CASSREMNQPQHF.

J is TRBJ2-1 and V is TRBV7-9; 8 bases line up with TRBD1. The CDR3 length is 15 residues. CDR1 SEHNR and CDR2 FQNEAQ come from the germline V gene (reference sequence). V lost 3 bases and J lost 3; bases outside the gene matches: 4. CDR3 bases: TGTGCCAGCAGCTTCCACAGGGGGGTCTACAATGAGCAGTTCTTC. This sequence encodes CASSFHRGVYNEQFF.

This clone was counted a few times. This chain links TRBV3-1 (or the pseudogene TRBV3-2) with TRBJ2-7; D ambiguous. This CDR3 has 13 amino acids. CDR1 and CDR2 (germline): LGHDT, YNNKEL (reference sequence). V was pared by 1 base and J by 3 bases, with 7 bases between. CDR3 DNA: TGTGCCAGCAGCCAAGGGGCGAACTACGAGCAGTACTTC. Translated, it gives CASSQGANYEQYF.

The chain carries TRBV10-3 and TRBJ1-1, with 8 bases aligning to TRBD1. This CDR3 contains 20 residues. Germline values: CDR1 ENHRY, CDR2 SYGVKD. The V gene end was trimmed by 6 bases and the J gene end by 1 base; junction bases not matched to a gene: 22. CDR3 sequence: CAIRGIVGQGQGRGNTEAFF. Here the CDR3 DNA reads TGTGCCATCAGAGGAATCGTCGGACAGGGTCAAGGAAGAGGGAACACTGAAGCTTTCTTT.

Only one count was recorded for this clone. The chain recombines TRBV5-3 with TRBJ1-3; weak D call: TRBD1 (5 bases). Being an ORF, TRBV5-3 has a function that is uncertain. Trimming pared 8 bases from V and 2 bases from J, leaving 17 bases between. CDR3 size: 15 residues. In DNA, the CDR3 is TGTGCCAGGGTTACCCGTGGGGGGGCTGGAAACACCATATATTTT. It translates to CARVTRGGAGNTIYF.

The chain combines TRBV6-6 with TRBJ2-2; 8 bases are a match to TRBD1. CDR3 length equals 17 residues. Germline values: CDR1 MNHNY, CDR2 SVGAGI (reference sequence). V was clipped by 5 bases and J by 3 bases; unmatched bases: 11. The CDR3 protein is CASSPSPGGGDTGELFF. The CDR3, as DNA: TGTGCCAGCAGTCCAAGTCCAGGGGGCGGGGACACCGGGGAGCTGTTTTTT.

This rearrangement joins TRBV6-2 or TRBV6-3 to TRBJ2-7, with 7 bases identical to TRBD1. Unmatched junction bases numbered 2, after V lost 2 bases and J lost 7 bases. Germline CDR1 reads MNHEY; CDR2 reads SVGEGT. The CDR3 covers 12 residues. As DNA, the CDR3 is TGTGCCAGCAGTTACAACAGGGGTGAGCAGTACTTC. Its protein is CASSYNRGEQYF.

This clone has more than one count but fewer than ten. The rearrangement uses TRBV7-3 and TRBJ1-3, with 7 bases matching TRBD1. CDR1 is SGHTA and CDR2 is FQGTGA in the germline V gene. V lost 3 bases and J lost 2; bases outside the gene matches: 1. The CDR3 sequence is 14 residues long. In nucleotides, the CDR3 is TGTGCCAGCAGCTTGACAGGGACTGGAAACACCATATATTTT. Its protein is CASSLTGTGNTIYF.

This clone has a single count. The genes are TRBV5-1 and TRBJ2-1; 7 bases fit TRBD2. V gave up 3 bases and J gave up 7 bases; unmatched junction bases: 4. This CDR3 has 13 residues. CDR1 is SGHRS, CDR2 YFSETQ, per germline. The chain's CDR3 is CASSWGGVNEQFF. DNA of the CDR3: TGCGCCAGCAGCTGGGGAGGGGTTAATGAGCAGTTCTTC.